This T cell receptor beta chain was sequenced in a study of blood T cell repertoires in COVID-19. About the study: Whether acute or convalescent, the COVID-19 samples came from the United States, Italy and Spain.

TCRdb keeps only in-frame clones here, not all; method: immunoSEQ multiplex PCR. The sample lists roughly 150,000 clones, about 86% occurring once. The sample was peripheral blood. This sequence was found in a woman of 80 years or more with acute or convalescent COVID-19.

The CDR3 bases are TGTGCCAGTACCCATTTGGGACAGGGAGTTTCCACTGAAGCTTTCTTT. It encodes CASTHLGQGVSTEAFF. The gene calls are TRBV19 and TRBJ1-1; 9 nucleotides agree with TRBD1. The CDR3 is 16 amino acids. Unmatched junction bases numbered 13, after V lost 7 bases and J lost 4 bases. Germline CDR1 LNHDA, CDR2 SQIVND (reference sequence).